This is a list of T cell receptor beta chains from one sample in a study of T cell responses to AZD1222 COVID-19 vaccine. Clones were read by immunoSEQ multiplex PCR, and TCRdb kept only the in-frame ones, dropping some. The sample has roughly 91,000 clones, roughly nine tenths seen once. Specimen: peripheral blood, collected on day 0 of AZD1222 vaccination. The source is an adult in good health. Both conserved end residues are part of each CDR3. A D gene is named only where the DNA matches it firmly. Rows may omit the clone size; those that give it use once, few, many or a size class.

TGCGCCAGCAGCTTTGGACTGGGCGGATCCAGGGTAGATACGCAGTATTTT | CASSFGLGGSRVDTQYF | TRBJ2-3 | . | TRBV5-1 | .
TGTGCCATCAGTACAGGGGGCATCGGCTATGGCTACACCTTC | CAISTGGIGYGYTF | TRBJ1-2 | TRBD1 | TRBV10-3 | .
TGTGCCAGCACAGGACAAGGGTACACAGATACGCAGTATTTT | CASTGQGYTDTQYF | TRBJ2-3 | . | TRBV6-5 | .
TGTGCCAGCAGCCGTTTGGCGGACGGTGAGCAGTTCTTC | CASSRLADGEQFF | TRBJ2-1 | . | TRBV7-8 | .
TGTGCCAGCGCATCGAGTGCGGCGGGAGGGCCTAGCACCGGGGAGCTGTTTTTT | CASASSAAGGPSTGELFF | TRBJ2-2 | TRBD2 | TRBV28 | .
TGTGCCAGCAGTTCCTCTTCCCGGGCAGGGGTCCCCTACGAGCAGTACTTC | CASSSSSRAGVPYEQYF | TRBJ2-7 | . | TRBV27 | .
TGTGCCAGCAGCTTATTATCGGGGGTGAACACCGGGGAGCTGTTTTTT | CASSLLSGVNTGELFF | TRBJ2-2 | . | TRBV7-2 | once
TGTGCCAGCAGGGAGGACAGGGTGGGGAATGAGCAGTTCTTC | CASREDRVGNEQFF | TRBJ2-1 | TRBD1 | TRBV2 | .
TGTGCCAGCAGTAGAGGGACAGCGAACACCGGGGAGCTGTTTTTT | CASSRGTANTGELFF | TRBJ2-2 | TRBD1 | TRBV2 | once
TGTGCCAGTGGTACTTCGAGGGGGGGGAATCAGCCCCAGCATTTT | CASGTSRGGNQPQHF | TRBJ1-5 | . | TRBV19 | .
TGTGCCTGGAGTGTACAAGGGAACACTGAAGCTTTCTTT | CAWSVQGNTEAFF | TRBJ1-1 | . | TRBV30 | .
TGCGCCAGCACGGCTAGCGGGACAGGGAGTACGCAGTATTTT | CASTASGTGSTQYF | TRBJ2-3 | . | TRBV5-1 | many
TGTGCCAGCAGCCTGCAGGGGCGGGCCACTACCGGGGAGCTGTTTTTT | CASSLQGRATTGELFF | TRBJ2-2 | . | TRBV7-2 | .
TGTGCCAGCAGCTCGCAGGGGAACACCGGGGAGCTGTTTTTT | CASSSQGNTGELFF | TRBJ2-2 | . | TRBV7-2 | .
TGTGCCAGCAGCTTAAGGGACAGGGTGAACACCGGGGAGCTGTTTTTT | CASSLRDRVNTGELFF | TRBJ2-2 | TRBD1 | TRBV7-6 | .
TGTGCCAGCAGAGACAAACCGAAGGGTGGCTACACCTTC | CASRDKPKGGYTF | TRBJ1-2 | . | TRBV6-5 | .
TGCGCCAGCAGCTTAGTAGACCAAGAGACCCAGTACTTC | CASSLVDQETQYF | TRBJ2-5 | . | TRBV5-1 | .
TGTGCCAGCCGGGACAGGGGAGCCACCGGGGAGCTGTTTTTT | CASRDRGATGELFF | TRBJ2-2 | TRBD1 | TRBV19 | .
TGTGCCAGTAGTAGCCCGGGACGGCCCTCCTCGGGTGAAAAACTGTTTTTT | CASSSPGRPSSGEKLFF | TRBJ1-4 | . | TRBV19 | .
TGTGCCAGCAGCTTAGGACAGGGGCTTATCTACGAGCAGTACTTC | CASSLGQGLIYEQYF | TRBJ2-7 | TRBD1 | TRBV7-2 | .
TGTGCCAGCAGTTACCCCCAGAACACTGAAGCTTTCTTT | CASSYPQNTEAFF | TRBJ1-1 | . | TRBV6-6 | .
TGTGCCAGTCGGAGAGGGAGCTCTGGAAACACCATATATTTT | CASRRGSSGNTIYF | TRBJ1-3 | . | TRBV7-9 | .
TGTGCCAGTAGGCCAGATCCGAACACCGGGGAGCTGTTTTTT | CASRPDPNTGELFF | TRBJ2-2 | . | TRBV19 | .
TGCAGCGTTGCGTGGAACGACAACGGGGAGCTGTTTTTT | CSVAWNDNGELFF | TRBJ2-2 | . | TRBV29-1 | .
TGTGCCAGCAGCGCGAGACCGGGGATCTCTGGAAACACCATATATTTT | CASSARPGISGNTIYF | TRBJ1-3 | . | TRBV7-2 | .
TGTGCCAGCAGTCCAGGGGGCCGAGAAGATACGCAGTATTTT | CASSPGGREDTQYF | TRBJ2-3 | TRBD1 | TRBV28 | .
TGTGCCAGCAGCTTGGGGTCTGGGGGCACCGGGGAGCTGTTTTTT | CASSLGSGGTGELFF | TRBJ2-2 | . | TRBV5-4 | .
TGCGCCACCCGGGGACTAGCGATCCACAATGAGCAGTTCTTC | CATRGLAIHNEQFF | TRBJ2-1 | TRBD2 | TRBV10-2 | .
TGTGCCAGCAGATACATGACCACAGATACGCAGTATTTT | CASRYMTTDTQYF | TRBJ2-3 | . | TRBV27 | .
TGTGCCAGCAGCTTGGAGTCACCCCTCCACTTT | CASSLESPLHF | TRBJ1-6 | . | TRBV5-4 | .
TGTGCCAGCAGTTCTAGGTCGGGCAGCGACACTGAAGCTTTCTTT | CASSSRSGSDTEAFF | TRBJ1-1 | . | TRBV2 | .
TGTGCCAGCAGTTTATCGGGTCGGGTGACTGAAGCTTTCTTT | CASSLSGRVTEAFF | TRBJ1-1 | . | TRBV27 | .
TGTGCCAGCAGCTTCCCCTCTGGAAACACCATATATTTT | CASSFPSGNTIYF | TRBJ1-3 | . | TRBV5-4 | .
TGTGCCAGCAGCTTACAGGGCGCGAATTCACCCCTCCACTTT | CASSLQGANSPLHF | TRBJ1-6 | . | TRBV5-4 | .
TGTGCCAGCAGCTTGGGACAGGCGGTACAAGAGACCCAGTACTTC | CASSLGQAVQETQYF | TRBJ2-5 | TRBD1 | TRBV7-9 | .
TGCGCCACAGCCGGGACAGAGTCATCCGGCTACGAGCAGTACTTC | CATAGTESSGYEQYF | TRBJ2-7 | TRBD1 | TRBV10-2 | .
TGCGCCAGCAGCCGGTGGGGGAGCTCTGGAAACACCATATATTTT | CASSRWGSSGNTIYF | TRBJ1-3 | . | TRBV5-1 | .
TGTGCCAGCAGCTTGTTATTCGGGGGGAACCCGAACACCGGGGAGCTGTTTTTT | CASSLLFGGNPNTGELFF | TRBJ2-2 | TRBD2 | TRBV5-5 | .
TGTGCCTGGAGGCCCCAGGGGCTTGGGGGCTACACCTTC | CAWRPQGLGGYTF | TRBJ1-2 | . | TRBV30 | .
TGTGCCAGCAGCTTTTGGGTCCCGAGCGACTCTGGGGCCAACGTCCTGACTTTC | CASSFWVPSDSGANVLTF | TRBJ2-6 | . | TRBV11-2 | .
TGTGTCAGAAGCTTGAATAGCTGTGGGGATGGGGCAAATGAGCAGTTCTTC | CVRSLNSCGDGANEQFF | TRBJ2-1 | . | TRBV7-5 | .
TGTGCCTGGAGTGTAGGGCCGGGGGGGCCCCAGCATTTT | CAWSVGPGGPQHF | TRBJ1-5 | . | TRBV30 | .
TGTGCCAGTCGCCTGATCAGGGGAAGCGGCTACACCTTC | CASRLIRGSGYTF | TRBJ1-2 | . | TRBV19 | .
TGTGCCTGGAGTAGCGGGGCAGTTGGGACCCAGTACTTC | CAWSSGAVGTQYF | TRBJ2-5 | TRBD2 | TRBV30 | .
TGCAGCGTTGCCTGGGACAGCTCCTACGAGCAGTACTTC | CSVAWDSSYEQYF | TRBJ2-7 | TRBD1 | TRBV29-1 | .
TGTGCCAGCAGCTTAGAGGGGCATGGCTACACCTTC | CASSLEGHGYTF | TRBJ1-2 | . | TRBV7-2 | .
TGTGCCAGCAGCCCTATAAACCTCATTAGCGGGAGAGTCTACAATGAGCAGTTCTTC | CASSPINLISGRVYNEQFF | TRBJ2-1 | TRBD2 | TRBV6-2/TRBV6-3 | .